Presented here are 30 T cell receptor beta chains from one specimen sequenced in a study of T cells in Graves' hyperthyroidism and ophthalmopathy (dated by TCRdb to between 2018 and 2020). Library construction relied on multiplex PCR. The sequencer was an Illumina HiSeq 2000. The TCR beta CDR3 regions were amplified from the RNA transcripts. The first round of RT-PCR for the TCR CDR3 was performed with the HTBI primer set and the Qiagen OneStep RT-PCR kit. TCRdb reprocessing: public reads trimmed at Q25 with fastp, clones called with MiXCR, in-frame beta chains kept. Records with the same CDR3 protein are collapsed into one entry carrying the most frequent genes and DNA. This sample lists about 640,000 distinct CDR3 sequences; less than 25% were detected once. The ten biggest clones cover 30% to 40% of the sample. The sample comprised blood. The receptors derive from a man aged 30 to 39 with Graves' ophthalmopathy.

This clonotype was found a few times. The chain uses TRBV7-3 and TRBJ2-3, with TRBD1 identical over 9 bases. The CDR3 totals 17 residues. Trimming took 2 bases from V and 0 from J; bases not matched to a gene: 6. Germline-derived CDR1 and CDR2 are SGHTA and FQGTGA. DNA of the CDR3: TGTGCCAGCAGCTTACGGACAGGGGCGGATAGCACAGATACGCAGTATTTT. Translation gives CASSLRTGADSTDTQYF. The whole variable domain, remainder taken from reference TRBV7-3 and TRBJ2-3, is GAGVSQTPSNKVTEKGKYVELRCDPISGHTALYWYRQSLGQGPEFLIYFQGTGAADDSGLPNDRFFAVRPEGSVSTLKIQRTERGDSAVYLCASSLRTGADSTDTQYFGPGTRLTVL.

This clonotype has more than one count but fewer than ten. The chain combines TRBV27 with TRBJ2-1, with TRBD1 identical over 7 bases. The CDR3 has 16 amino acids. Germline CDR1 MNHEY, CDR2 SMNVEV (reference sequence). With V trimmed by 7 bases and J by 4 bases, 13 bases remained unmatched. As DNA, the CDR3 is TGTGCCAGCACCTGGGACAGTTCTACGGGATACAATGAGCAGTTCTTC. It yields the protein CASTWDSSTGYNEQFF.

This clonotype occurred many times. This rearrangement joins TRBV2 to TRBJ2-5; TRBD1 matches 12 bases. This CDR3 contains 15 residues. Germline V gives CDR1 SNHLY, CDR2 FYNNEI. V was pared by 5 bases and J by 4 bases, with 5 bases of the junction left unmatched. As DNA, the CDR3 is TGTGCCAGCAGTCTCCGGGACAGGGGGCGAGAGACCCAGTACTTC. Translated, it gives CASSLRDRGRETQYF.

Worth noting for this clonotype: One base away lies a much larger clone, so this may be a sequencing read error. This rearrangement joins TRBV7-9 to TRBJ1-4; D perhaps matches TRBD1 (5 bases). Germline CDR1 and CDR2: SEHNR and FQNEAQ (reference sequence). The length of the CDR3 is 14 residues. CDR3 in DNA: TGTGCCAGCAGCTTAGCGGGACTCTATGAAAAAATGTTTTTT. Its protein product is CASSLAGLYEKMFF.

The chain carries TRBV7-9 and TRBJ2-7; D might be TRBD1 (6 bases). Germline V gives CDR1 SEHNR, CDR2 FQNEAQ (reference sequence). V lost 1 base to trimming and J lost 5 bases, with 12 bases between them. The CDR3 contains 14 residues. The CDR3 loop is CASSLGQARNEQYF. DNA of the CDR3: TGTGCCAGCAGCTTAGGACAGGCGAGGAACGAGCAGTACTTC.

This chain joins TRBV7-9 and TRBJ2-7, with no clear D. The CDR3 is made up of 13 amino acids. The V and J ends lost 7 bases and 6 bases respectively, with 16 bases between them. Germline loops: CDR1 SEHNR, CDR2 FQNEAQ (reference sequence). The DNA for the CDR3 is TGTGCCAGCACCAAAGAGGCTCGTTTCGAGCAGTACTTC. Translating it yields CASTKEARFEQYF.

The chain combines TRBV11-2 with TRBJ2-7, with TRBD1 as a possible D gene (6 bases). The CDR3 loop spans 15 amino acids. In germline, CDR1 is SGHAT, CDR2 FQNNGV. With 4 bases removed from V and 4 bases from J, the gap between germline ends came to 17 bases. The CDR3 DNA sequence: TGTGCCAGCAGCTCGTTGTACAGGGCTGATTACGAGCAGTACTTC. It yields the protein CASSSLYRADYEQYF.

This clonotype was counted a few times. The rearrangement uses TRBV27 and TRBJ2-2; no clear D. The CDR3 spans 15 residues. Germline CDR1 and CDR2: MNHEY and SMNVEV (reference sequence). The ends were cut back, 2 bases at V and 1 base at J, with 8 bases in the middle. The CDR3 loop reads CASSLGVGNTGELFF. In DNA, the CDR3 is TGTGCCAGCAGTTTAGGTGTAGGGAACACCGGGGAGCTGTTTTTT.

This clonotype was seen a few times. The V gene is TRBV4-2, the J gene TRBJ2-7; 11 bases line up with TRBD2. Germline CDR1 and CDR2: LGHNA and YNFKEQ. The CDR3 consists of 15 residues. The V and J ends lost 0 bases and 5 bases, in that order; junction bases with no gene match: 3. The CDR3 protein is CASSQELAGDNEQYF. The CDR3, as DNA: TGTGCCAGCAGCCAAGAACTAGCGGGAGACAACGAGCAGTACTTC.

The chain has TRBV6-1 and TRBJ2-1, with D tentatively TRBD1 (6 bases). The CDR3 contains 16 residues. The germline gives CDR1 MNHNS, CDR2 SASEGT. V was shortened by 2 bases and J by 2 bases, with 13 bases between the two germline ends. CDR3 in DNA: TGTGCCAGCAGTGAACAATTGGACAGTACCTACAATGAGCAGTTCTTC. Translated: CASSEQLDSTYNEQFF.

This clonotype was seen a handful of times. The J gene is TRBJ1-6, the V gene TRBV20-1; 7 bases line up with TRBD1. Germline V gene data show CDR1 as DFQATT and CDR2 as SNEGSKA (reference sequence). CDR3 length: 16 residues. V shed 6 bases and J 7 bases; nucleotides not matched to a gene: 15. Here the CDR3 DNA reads TGCAGTGCGCAAGACAGGGTAGTTGGTCAGAATTCACCCCTCCACTTT. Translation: CSAQDRVVGQNSPLHF.

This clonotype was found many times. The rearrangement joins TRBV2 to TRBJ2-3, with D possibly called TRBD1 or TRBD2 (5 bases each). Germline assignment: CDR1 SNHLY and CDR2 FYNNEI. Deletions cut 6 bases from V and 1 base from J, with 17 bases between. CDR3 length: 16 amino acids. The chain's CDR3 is CASRPRGRSGTDTQYF. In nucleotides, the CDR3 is TGTGCCAGCAGACCTCGGGGACGGAGTGGCACAGATACGCAGTATTTT. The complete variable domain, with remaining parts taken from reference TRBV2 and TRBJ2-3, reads EPEVTQTPSHQVTQMGQEVILRCVPISNHLYFYWYRQILGQKVEFLVSFYNNEISEKSEIFDDQFSVERPDGSNFTLKIRSTKLEDSAMYFCASRPRGRSGTDTQYFGPGTRLTVL.

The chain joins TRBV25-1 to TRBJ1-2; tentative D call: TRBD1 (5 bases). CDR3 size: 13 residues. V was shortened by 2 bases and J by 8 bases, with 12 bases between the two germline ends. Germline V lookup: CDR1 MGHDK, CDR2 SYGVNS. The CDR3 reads CASSEPGMRGYTF. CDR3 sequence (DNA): TGTGCCAGCAGTGAACCAGGGATGAGAGGCTACACCTTC.

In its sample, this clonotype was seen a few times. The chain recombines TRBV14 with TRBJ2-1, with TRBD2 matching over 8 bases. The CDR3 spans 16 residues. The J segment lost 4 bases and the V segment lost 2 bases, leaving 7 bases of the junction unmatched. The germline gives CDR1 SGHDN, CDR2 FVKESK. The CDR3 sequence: CASSQLFAGGYNEQFF. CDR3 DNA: TGTGCCAGCAGCCAACTGTTTGCGGGAGGTTACAATGAGCAGTTCTTC.

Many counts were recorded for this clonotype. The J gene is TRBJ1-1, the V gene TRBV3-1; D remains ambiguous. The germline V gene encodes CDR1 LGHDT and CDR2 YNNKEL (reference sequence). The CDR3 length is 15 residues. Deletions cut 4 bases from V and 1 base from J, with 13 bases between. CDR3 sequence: CASSPRSGANTEAFF. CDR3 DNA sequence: TGTGCCAGCAGCCCCCGCTCCGGCGCGAACACTGAAGCTTTCTTT.

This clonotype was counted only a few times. Written as DNA, the CDR3 is TGTGCCAGTACCCCCAGGGACTATGGCTACACCTTC. Protein: CASTPRDYGYTF. The chain is built from TRBV19 and TRBJ1-2; a weak D match, TRBD1 (5 bases). The CDR3 contains 12 residues. CDR1 is LNHDA, CDR2 SQIVND, per germline (reference sequence). V was shortened by 7 bases and J by 3 bases, with 9 bases between the two germline ends.

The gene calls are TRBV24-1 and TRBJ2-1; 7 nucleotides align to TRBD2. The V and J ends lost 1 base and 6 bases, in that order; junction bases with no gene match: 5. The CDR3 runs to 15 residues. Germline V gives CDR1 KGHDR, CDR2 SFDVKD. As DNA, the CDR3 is TGTGCCACCAGTGATTTACTAGCGTCTGCCAATGAGCAGTTCTTC. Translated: CATSDLLASANEQFF.

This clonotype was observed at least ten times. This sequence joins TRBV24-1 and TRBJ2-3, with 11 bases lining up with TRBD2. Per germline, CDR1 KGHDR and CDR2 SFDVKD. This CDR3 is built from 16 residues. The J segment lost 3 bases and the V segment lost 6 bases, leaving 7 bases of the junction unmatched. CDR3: CATSTPTSGRTDTQYF. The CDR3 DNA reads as TGTGCCACCAGTACGCCTACTAGCGGGAGAACAGATACGCAGTATTTT.

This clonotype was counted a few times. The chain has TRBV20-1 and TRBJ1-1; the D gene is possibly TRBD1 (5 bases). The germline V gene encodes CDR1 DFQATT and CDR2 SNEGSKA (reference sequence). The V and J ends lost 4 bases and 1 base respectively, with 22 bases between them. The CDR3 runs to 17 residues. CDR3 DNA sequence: TGCAGTGCTAATCCAACCGGGAGATCGGGGGGGAACACTGAAGCTTTCTTT. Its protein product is CSANPTGRSGGNTEAFF.

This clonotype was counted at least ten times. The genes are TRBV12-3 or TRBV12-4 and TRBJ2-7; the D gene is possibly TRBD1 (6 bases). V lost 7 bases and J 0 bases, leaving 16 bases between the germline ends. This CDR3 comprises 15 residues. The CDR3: CASTAGTFSSYEQYF. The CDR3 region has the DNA TGTGCCAGCACCGCCGGGACATTTAGCTCCTACGAGCAGTACTTC.

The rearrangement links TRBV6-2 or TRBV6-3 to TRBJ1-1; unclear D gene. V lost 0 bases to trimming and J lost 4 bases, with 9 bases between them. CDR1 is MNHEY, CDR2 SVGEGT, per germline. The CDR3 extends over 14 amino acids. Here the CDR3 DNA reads TGTGCCAGCAGTTACTCGTCCGGGCCCACTGAAGCTTTCTTT. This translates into CASSYSSGPTEAFF.

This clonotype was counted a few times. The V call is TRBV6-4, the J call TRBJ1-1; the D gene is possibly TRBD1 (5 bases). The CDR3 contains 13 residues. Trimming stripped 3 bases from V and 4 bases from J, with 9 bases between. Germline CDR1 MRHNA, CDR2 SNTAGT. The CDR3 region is CASSEMQGTEAFF. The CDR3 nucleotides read TGTGCCAGCAGTGAAATGCAGGGCACTGAAGCTTTCTTT.

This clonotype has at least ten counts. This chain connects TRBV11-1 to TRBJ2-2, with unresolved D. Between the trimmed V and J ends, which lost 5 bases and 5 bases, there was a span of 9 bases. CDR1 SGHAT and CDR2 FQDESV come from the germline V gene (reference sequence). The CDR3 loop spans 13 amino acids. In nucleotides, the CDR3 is TGTGCCAGCAGCCCTAAACGGACCGGGGAGCTGTTTTTT. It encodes CASSPKRTGELFF.

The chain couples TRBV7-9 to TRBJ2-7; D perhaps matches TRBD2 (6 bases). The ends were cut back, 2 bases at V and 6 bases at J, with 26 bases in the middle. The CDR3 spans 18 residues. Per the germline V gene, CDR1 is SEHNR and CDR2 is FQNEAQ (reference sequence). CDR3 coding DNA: TGTGCCAGCAGCTTACCGGGTCCACGTCAAGGAGGGTTCCCCGAGCAGTACTTC. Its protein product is CASSLPGPRQGGFPEQYF.

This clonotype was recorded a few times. The CDR3 loop reads CASSTSTGDQETQYF. As DNA, the CDR3 is TGTGCCAGCAGCACCTCGACCGGGGACCAAGAGACCCAGTACTTC. The gene calls are TRBV9 and TRBJ2-5, with a tentative D call TRBD2 (5 bases). The ends were cut back, 4 bases at V and 0 bases at J, with 13 bases in the middle. CDR1 SGDLS and CDR2 YYNGEE come from the germline V gene. The CDR3 loop spans 15 amino acids.

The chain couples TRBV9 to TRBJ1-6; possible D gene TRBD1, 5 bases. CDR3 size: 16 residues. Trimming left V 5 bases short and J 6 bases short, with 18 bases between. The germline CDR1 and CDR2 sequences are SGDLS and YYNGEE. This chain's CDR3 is CASSTGGLARNSPLHF. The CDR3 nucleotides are TGTGCCAGCAGTACCGGGGGTCTCGCCCGTAATTCACCCCTCCACTTT.

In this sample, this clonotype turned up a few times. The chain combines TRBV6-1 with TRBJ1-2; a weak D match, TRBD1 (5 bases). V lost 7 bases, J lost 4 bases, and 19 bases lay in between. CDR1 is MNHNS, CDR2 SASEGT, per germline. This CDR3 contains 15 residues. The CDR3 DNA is TGTGCCAGCACCCGGACCTCCGACAGCCTCTATGGCTACACCTTC. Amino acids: CASTRTSDSLYGYTF.

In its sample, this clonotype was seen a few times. As DNA, the CDR3 is TGTGCCAGCAGCCCGCGCCGGGACAAAAGCTCTGGGGCCAACGTCCTGACTTTC. Translating it yields CASSPRRDKSSGANVLTF. The chain uses TRBV7-2 and TRBJ2-6, with D tentatively TRBD1 (6 bases). V shed 5 bases and J shed 0 bases, with 17 bases lying between them. Germline V lookup: CDR1 SGHTA, CDR2 FQGNSA. This CDR3 is 18 amino acids long.

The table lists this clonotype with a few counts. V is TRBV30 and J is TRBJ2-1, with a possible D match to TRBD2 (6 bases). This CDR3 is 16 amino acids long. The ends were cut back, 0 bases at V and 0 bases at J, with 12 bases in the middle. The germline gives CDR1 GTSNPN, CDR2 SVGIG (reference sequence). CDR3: CAWSVDRGSSYNEQFF. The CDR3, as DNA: TGTGCCTGGAGTGTTGACCGGGGGAGCTCCTACAATGAGCAGTTCTTC. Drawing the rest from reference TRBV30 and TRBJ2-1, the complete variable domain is SQTIHQWPATLVQPVGSPLSLECTVEGTSNPNLYWYRQAAGRGLQLLFYSVGIGQISSEVPQNLSASRPQDRQFILSSKKLLLSDSGFYLCAWSVDRGSSYNEQFFGPGTRLTVL.

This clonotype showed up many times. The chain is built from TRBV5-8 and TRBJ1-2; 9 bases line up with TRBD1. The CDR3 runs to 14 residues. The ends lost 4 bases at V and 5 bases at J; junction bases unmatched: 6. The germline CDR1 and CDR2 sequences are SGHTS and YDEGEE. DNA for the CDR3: TGTGCCAGCAGCATCCCGACAGGGGGTTATGGCTACACCTTC. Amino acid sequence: CASSIPTGGYGYTF.